This is a list of T cell receptor beta chains from one sample in a study of shared clonotypes between healthy human individuals. Assay: immunoSEQ multiplex PCR; the TCRdb copy retains only in-frame clones and omits some. The table has about 600,000 clones, 95% to 98% seen once. Material for sequencing was naive CD8+ T cells sorted from blood. The receptors originated from a man aged 25-45 years in good health. The CDR3 runs from the conserved cysteine through the conserved F or W. A D gene is named only where the DNA matches it firmly. The size field is filled for only some rows; it gives once, few, many or a size class.

D gene,J gene,clone size,V gene,CDR3 DNA,CDR3 protein
-,TRBJ2-7,-,TRBV27,TGTGCCAGCCGACTTGGGATGGGGGGCTACGAGCAGTACTTC,CASRLGMGGYEQYF
TRBD1,TRBJ2-1,-,TRBV27,TGTGCCAGCAGTCGGACAGGGAACCCCGGCAATGAGCAGTTCTTC,CASSRTGNPGNEQFF
TRBD2,TRBJ2-3,-,TRBV7-9,TGTGCCAGCAGCCTCATCGGACTAGCGGAACTCACAGATACGCAGTATTTT,CASSLIGLAELTDTQYF
-,TRBJ1-1,-,TRBV7-8,TGTGCCAGCAGCTTAGAACTGAACACTGAAGCTTTCTTT,CASSLELNTEAFF
-,TRBJ1-1,-,TRBV25-1,TGTGCCAGCAGTGAAGGGAACACTGAAGCTTTCTTT,CASSEGNTEAFF
TRBD1,TRBJ2-7,-,TRBV19,TGTGCCAGTAGTCCGGCCGGGACAGGAGGCTACGAGCAGTACTTC,CASSPAGTGGYEQYF
-,TRBJ2-1,-,TRBV27,TGTGCCAGCAGTCCGATCCCCCTCTGGAGCTCCTACAATGAGCAGTTCTTC,CASSPIPLWSSYNEQFF
-,TRBJ2-7,-,TRBV27,TGTGCCAGCAGTCTTCGAGATCCCCGGGACGGGGCCTACGAGCAGTACTTC,CASSLRDPRDGAYEQYF
-,TRBJ1-2,-,TRBV19,TGTGCCAGTAGTACGGGCCCCGTCTATGGCTACACCTTC,CASSTGPVYGYTF
-,TRBJ2-1,-,TRBV7-3,TGTGCCAGCAGCAATTGGGACAATGAGCAGTTCTTC,CASSNWDNEQFF
TRBD1,TRBJ2-5,-,TRBV5-4,TGTGCCAGCAGCTTCGCAGGGGGAAGAGAGACCCAGTACTTC,CASSFAGGRETQYF
-,TRBJ1-1,once,TRBV27,TGTGCCAGCAGTTTAGGATCACAGAGCCCGGGTCGCTACACTGAAGCTTTCTTT,CASSLGSQSPGRYTEAFF
-,TRBJ2-1,once,TRBV4-1,TGCGCCAGCAGCCAAACAGGCTATGAGCAGTTCTTC,CASSQTGYEQFF
-,TRBJ2-7,-,TRBV2,TGTGCCAGCAGTTACGGAGGGGAAATCCGACGCTACGAGCAGTACTTC,CASSYGGEIRRYEQYF
-,TRBJ2-1,-,TRBV7-9,TGTGCCAGCAGCTTGAACAATGAGCAGTTCTTC,CASSLNNEQFF
-,TRBJ1-4,-,TRBV30,TGTGCCTGGAGTGTTGGAGATCGGTGCGAAAAACTGTTTTTT,CAWSVGDRCEKLFF
-,TRBJ1-1,-,TRBV9,TGTGCCAGCAGCACACACAGGGAAAGGGTCGGATTAAACACTGAAGCTTTCTTT,CASSTHRERVGLNTEAFF
TRBD1,TRBJ2-7,-,TRBV5-3,TGTGCCAGATTCCGCAACAGGGACAGTGGGGAGCAGTACTTC,CARFRNRDSGEQYF
-,TRBJ1-3,-,TRBV9,TGTGCCAGCAGCGCCCCCAGAGATACCCAGGGAGGGAAAGACACCATATATTTT,CASSAPRDTQGGKDTIYF
-,TRBJ1-5,once,TRBV7-9,TGTGCCAGCAGTTATATGGGGCAGCCCCAGCATTTT,CASSYMGQPQHF
-,TRBJ2-3,-,TRBV27,TGTGCCAGCACCGATCCAGGCACAGATACGCAGTATTTT,CASTDPGTDTQYF
-,TRBJ2-7,-,TRBV7-8,TGTGCCAGCAGCGTCAGTATCTTCGAGCAGTACTTC,CASSVSIFEQYF
-,TRBJ2-7,-,TRBV21-1,TGTGCCAGCACCCAAGAGGGGGGACCCTACGAGCAGTACTTC,CASTQEGGPYEQYF
-,TRBJ2-7,-,TRBV5-4,TGTGCCAGCAGCCTCACGTACGGGGGAGTGTCCTACGAGCAGTACTTC,CASSLTYGGVSYEQYF
-,TRBJ2-3,-,TRBV27,TGTGCCAGCAGTTTAGACGGTTACACAGATACGCAGTATTTT,CASSLDGYTDTQYF
TRBD2,TRBJ2-7,-,TRBV7-9,TGTGCCAGCAGCTTAGTGGGGAGCGGGAGTGGATACGAGCAGTACTTC,CASSLVGSGSGYEQYF
TRBD2,TRBJ2-1,-,TRBV19,TGTGCCAGTAGTATATTAGCGGGAGGTAACAATGAGCAGTTCTTC,CASSILAGGNNEQFF
TRBD2,TRBJ2-1,-,TRBV9,TGTGCCAGCAGCCCCAGCGGGGGGGAGCAGTTCTTC,CASSPSGGEQFF
TRBD2,TRBJ2-5,once,TRBV2,TGTGCCAGCACCCTGACTAGCGGGGAAGAGACCCAGTACTTC,CASTLTSGEETQYF
TRBD1,TRBJ2-1,-,TRBV7-2,TGTGCCAGCAGCTCCGGACAGGGAAGATTGGCCAATGAGCAGTTCTTC,CASSSGQGRLANEQFF
-,TRBJ2-2,-,TRBV5-1,TGCGCAGTCCGGGCGGAGAGGAACACCGGGGAGCTGTTTTTT,CAVRAERNTGELFF
-,TRBJ2-3,-,TRBV7-2,TGTGCCAGCAGCTACCCCGGGACAGATACGCAGTATTTT,CASSYPGTDTQYF